What follows describes a single TCR beta chain. The data are from a study of shared clonotypes between healthy human individuals. The CDR3 is made up of 16 amino acids. V was shortened by 1 base and J by 6 bases, with 19 bases between the two germline ends. Germline V lookup: CDR1 LGHNA, CDR2 YNFKEQ. Libraries were prepared by immunoSEQ multiplex PCR; TCRdb keeps only in-frame clonotypes and omits some of them. The sample lists 2.3 million or so clones; 85% to 95% were seen once. The material sequenced was naive CD4+ T cells from PBMCs. Subset meaning: CD45RA+ positively selected. The genes are TRBV4-2 and TRBJ2-7; a possible D gene is TRBD2 (8 bases). The sequence derives from a man between 18 and 29 years old in good health. Some clones in this sample may be carry-over from other donors' samples. Here the CDR3 DNA reads TGTGCCAGCAGCCAAGGGACAGGTCGGGAGGGCCGCGAGCAGTACTTC. Translating it yields CASSQGTGREGREQYF.